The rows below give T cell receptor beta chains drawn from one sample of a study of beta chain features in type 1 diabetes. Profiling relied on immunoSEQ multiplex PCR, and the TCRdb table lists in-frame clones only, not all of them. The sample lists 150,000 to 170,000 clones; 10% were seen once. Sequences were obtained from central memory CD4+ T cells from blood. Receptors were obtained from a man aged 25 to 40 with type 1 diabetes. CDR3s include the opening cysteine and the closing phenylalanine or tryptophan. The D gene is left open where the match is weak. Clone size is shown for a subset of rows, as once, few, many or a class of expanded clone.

cdr3_nt: TGTGCCAGCAGCTTACGGCGGGGTCAGCCCCAGCATTTT; cdr3_aa: CASSLRRGQPQHF; cdr3_length: 13; d_call: NA; v_call: TRBV7-6; j_call: TRBJ1-5; clone_size: NA
cdr3_nt: TGTGCCAGCAGCTTGGCCCTAGCGGGAGCGTTGCCGTTCTTC; cdr3_aa: CASSLALAGALPFF; cdr3_length: 14; d_call: TRBD2; v_call: TRBV5-4; j_call: TRBJ2-1; clone_size: few
cdr3_nt: TGTGCCAGCAGCGACGTGGGGGGACCGTACGAGCAGTACTTC; cdr3_aa: CASSDVGGPYEQYF; cdr3_length: 14; d_call: NA; v_call: TRBV9; j_call: TRBJ2-7; clone_size: few
cdr3_nt: TGTGCCAGCAGCCCCAGACAGGGAAGTAAGACCCAGTACTTC; cdr3_aa: CASSPRQGSKTQYF; cdr3_length: 14; d_call: TRBD1; v_call: TRBV11-2; j_call: TRBJ2-5; clone_size: NA
cdr3_nt: TGCGCCAGCAGCTCAACCAGGGGAGAGCCCCAGCATTTT; cdr3_aa: CASSSTRGEPQHF; cdr3_length: 13; d_call: NA; v_call: TRBV5-1; j_call: TRBJ1-5; clone_size: few
cdr3_nt: TGTGCCAGCAGTGCCTCACAGGGGGTCTACGAGCAGTACTTC; cdr3_aa: CASSASQGVYEQYF; cdr3_length: 14; d_call: TRBD1; v_call: TRBV2; j_call: TRBJ2-7; clone_size: NA
cdr3_nt: TGTGCCAGCGGGAAAGGGGGATCCTACGAGCAGTACTTC; cdr3_aa: CASGKGGSYEQYF; cdr3_length: 13; d_call: NA; v_call: TRBV25-1; j_call: TRBJ2-7; clone_size: few
cdr3_nt: TGCAGCGTTGATGGGGGGGGTACAGATACGCAGTATTTT; cdr3_aa: CSVDGGGTDTQYF; cdr3_length: 13; d_call: TRBD2; v_call: TRBV29-1; j_call: TRBJ2-3; clone_size: NA
cdr3_nt: TGTGCCAGCAGCGTAGCGCAGGGGGGAAACACCATATATTTT; cdr3_aa: CASSVAQGGNTIYF; cdr3_length: 14; d_call: NA; v_call: TRBV9; j_call: TRBJ1-3; clone_size: NA
cdr3_nt: TGTGCCAGCAGCCTACTAGCGGGTCTGCGGGATGAGCAGTTCTTC; cdr3_aa: CASSLLAGLRDEQFF; cdr3_length: 15; d_call: TRBD2; v_call: TRBV14; j_call: TRBJ2-1; clone_size: many
cdr3_nt: TGTGCCAGTAGTATTCCGGGACTTGGTTCTGAAGCTTTCTTT; cdr3_aa: CASSIPGLGSEAFF; cdr3_length: 14; d_call: NA; v_call: TRBV19; j_call: TRBJ1-1; clone_size: few
cdr3_nt: TGCGCCATCCGAGGAGGGACTAGCGGGATATATTCCTACGAGCAGTACTTC; cdr3_aa: CAIRGGTSGIYSYEQYF; cdr3_length: 17; d_call: TRBD2; v_call: TRBV23-1; j_call: TRBJ2-7; clone_size: NA
cdr3_nt: TGTGCCAGCAGCCTTCAAAGTAGCGGAAGGGGAGAGCAGTACTTC; cdr3_aa: CASSLQSSGRGEQYF; cdr3_length: 15; d_call: NA; v_call: TRBV6-5; j_call: TRBJ2-7; clone_size: few
cdr3_nt: TGCGCCAGCAGCCCGGGACAGGGTAGTTCTGGGGCCAACGTCCTGACTTTC; cdr3_aa: CASSPGQGSSGANVLTF; cdr3_length: 17; d_call: TRBD1; v_call: TRBV5-1; j_call: TRBJ2-6; clone_size: few
cdr3_nt: TGTGCCAGCAGCTCCGGAGCTAGAGATAGCGGGAGCTGGTATCGGTTCTTC; cdr3_aa: CASSSGARDSGSWYRFF; cdr3_length: 17; d_call: TRBD2; v_call: TRBV7-9; j_call: TRBJ2-1; clone_size: NA
cdr3_nt: TGTGCCAGCAGTGAACAGGGTGTAGGGACTGAAGCTTTCTTT; cdr3_aa: CASSEQGVGTEAFF; cdr3_length: 14; d_call: NA; v_call: TRBV2; j_call: TRBJ1-1; clone_size: NA
cdr3_nt: TGTGCCAGCTCACCTCCCGACAACCCCGGTACGCAGTATTTT; cdr3_aa: CASSPPDNPGTQYF; cdr3_length: 14; d_call: NA; v_call: TRBV18; j_call: TRBJ2-3; clone_size: few
cdr3_nt: TGTGCCAGCAGTTATGGACAGGGGTACGGTACGCAGTATTTT; cdr3_aa: CASSYGQGYGTQYF; cdr3_length: 14; d_call: TRBD1; v_call: TRBV6-5; j_call: TRBJ2-3; clone_size: few
cdr3_nt: TGTGCCAGCAGCTTATCGAGGGAGTGGGGCAATGAGCAGTTCTTC; cdr3_aa: CASSLSREWGNEQFF; cdr3_length: 15; d_call: NA; v_call: TRBV7-2; j_call: TRBJ2-1; clone_size: NA
cdr3_nt: TGTGCCATAACCACCTCGACTAGCGGGAGAAACATTCAGTACTTC; cdr3_aa: CAITTSTSGRNIQYF; cdr3_length: 15; d_call: TRBD2; v_call: TRBV5-4; j_call: TRBJ2-4; clone_size: few
cdr3_nt: TGTGCCAGCAGTTTACTTCCGGAGATTACTGGAAACACCATATATTTT; cdr3_aa: CASSLLPEITGNTIYF; cdr3_length: 16; d_call: NA; v_call: TRBV28; j_call: TRBJ1-3; clone_size: NA
cdr3_nt: TGTGCCTGGAGTTTAGACAGGCTCTTCAATCAGCCCCAGCATTTT; cdr3_aa: CAWSLDRLFNQPQHF; cdr3_length: 15; d_call: NA; v_call: TRBV30; j_call: TRBJ1-5; clone_size: NA
cdr3_nt: TGTGCCATCAGTGATAAAGGACAGGGGGAGGACGAGCAGTACTTC; cdr3_aa: CAISDKGQGEDEQYF; cdr3_length: 15; d_call: TRBD1; v_call: TRBV10-3; j_call: TRBJ2-7; clone_size: few
cdr3_nt: TGTGCCAGCTCACAACGCGGGGGGGAAGGCGAAAAACTGTTTTTT; cdr3_aa: CASSQRGGEGEKLFF; cdr3_length: 15; d_call: NA; v_call: TRBV18; j_call: TRBJ1-4; clone_size: NA
cdr3_nt: TGCGCCAGCCGATCTTGGACAGGGTTGTTCTTC; cdr3_aa: CASRSWTGLFF; cdr3_length: 11; d_call: TRBD1; v_call: TRBV4-3; j_call: TRBJ2-1; clone_size: few
cdr3_nt: TGTGCCAGTAGTAGGGACGGACTAGCGGGAGGTTCTGAGCAGTTCTTC; cdr3_aa: CASSRDGLAGGSEQFF; cdr3_length: 16; d_call: TRBD2; v_call: TRBV19; j_call: TRBJ2-1; clone_size: many
cdr3_nt: TGCAGCGTTGCCTCGGGCGGGAGGGGCCCAGATACGCAGTATTTT; cdr3_aa: CSVASGGRGPDTQYF; cdr3_length: 15; d_call: TRBD2; v_call: TRBV29-1; j_call: TRBJ2-3; clone_size: NA
cdr3_nt: TGTGCCAGCAGCCAAGATCGTGGGAGGGCCATTGAGCAGTTCTTC; cdr3_aa: CASSQDRGRAIEQFF; cdr3_length: 15; d_call: TRBD2; v_call: TRBV14; j_call: TRBJ2-1; clone_size: NA
cdr3_nt: TGTGCCAGCAGTGTCAGGAGGGAACTAAATGAAAAACTGTTTTTT; cdr3_aa: CASSVRRELNEKLFF; cdr3_length: 15; d_call: NA; v_call: TRBV2; j_call: TRBJ1-4; clone_size: NA
cdr3_nt: TGTGCCAGCCTAGGGGCTAGCGGGAGGGACACAGATACGCAGTATTTT; cdr3_aa: CASLGASGRDTDTQYF; cdr3_length: 16; d_call: TRBD2; v_call: TRBV28; j_call: TRBJ2-3; clone_size: NA
cdr3_nt: TGTGCCAGCAGCAAACTAGCGGGAGGAGCGGCAGATACGCAGTATTTT; cdr3_aa: CASSKLAGGAADTQYF; cdr3_length: 16; d_call: TRBD2; v_call: TRBV7-2; j_call: TRBJ2-3; clone_size: NA
cdr3_nt: TGTGCCAGCACCCCGGGACAGGCCTTCTCCTACGAGCAGTACTTC; cdr3_aa: CASTPGQAFSYEQYF; cdr3_length: 15; d_call: TRBD1; v_call: TRBV6-5; j_call: TRBJ2-7; clone_size: few
cdr3_nt: TGTGCCAGTTTAGGACTAGCGTCGGTCGAGCAGTACTTC; cdr3_aa: CASLGLASVEQYF; cdr3_length: 13; d_call: TRBD2; v_call: TRBV25-1; j_call: TRBJ2-7; clone_size: NA
cdr3_nt: TGTGCCTGGGACACCTTACACTATGGCTACACCTTC; cdr3_aa: CAWDTLHYGYTF; cdr3_length: 12; d_call: NA; v_call: TRBV30; j_call: TRBJ1-2; clone_size: few
cdr3_nt: TGTGCCAGCAGTGATGGGGGGGGGACCGGTGAAGCTTTCTTT; cdr3_aa: CASSDGGGTGEAFF; cdr3_length: 14; d_call: NA; v_call: TRBV2; j_call: TRBJ1-1; clone_size: NA
cdr3_nt: TGTGCCAGCACCGGAGCCTACAATGAGCAGTTCTTC; cdr3_aa: CASTGAYNEQFF; cdr3_length: 12; d_call: NA; v_call: TRBV28; j_call: TRBJ2-1; clone_size: few
cdr3_nt: TGTGCCAGCTCACCCCGACAGGGACGGGGGTCGTCCACTGAAGCTTTCTTT; cdr3_aa: CASSPRQGRGSSTEAFF; cdr3_length: 17; d_call: TRBD1; v_call: TRBV18; j_call: TRBJ1-1; clone_size: NA
cdr3_nt: TGTGCCAGCAGCGTAGAGGGCGCGGCGGGAGGAACAACAGATACGCAGTATTTT; cdr3_aa: CASSVEGAAGGTTDTQYF; cdr3_length: 18; d_call: TRBD2; v_call: TRBV9; j_call: TRBJ2-3; clone_size: NA
cdr3_nt: TGCAGCGCGGCCGGGACAGCTAAAGAGACCCAGTACTTC; cdr3_aa: CSAAGTAKETQYF; cdr3_length: 13; d_call: TRBD1; v_call: TRBV29-1; j_call: TRBJ2-5; clone_size: NA
cdr3_nt: TGCGCCAGCAGCTCTCGACAGCATACTAATGAAAAACTGTTTTTT; cdr3_aa: CASSSRQHTNEKLFF; cdr3_length: 15; d_call: NA; v_call: TRBV5-1; j_call: TRBJ1-4; clone_size: few
cdr3_nt: TGTGCCAGCAGTTCTGCCGCGCGAGGGGGCGGCTACACCTTC; cdr3_aa: CASSSAARGGGYTF; cdr3_length: 14; d_call: TRBD1; v_call: TRBV28; j_call: TRBJ1-2; clone_size: few
cdr3_nt: TGTGCCTGGAGTGGACTAGCGGGAGGGTTAAACAATGAGCAGTTCTTC; cdr3_aa: CAWSGLAGGLNNEQFF; cdr3_length: 16; d_call: TRBD2; v_call: TRBV30; j_call: TRBJ2-1; clone_size: few
cdr3_nt: TGTGCCAGCTCGTCCGGGACAGGAGATGCCGAGCAGTACTTC; cdr3_aa: CASSSGTGDAEQYF; cdr3_length: 14; d_call: TRBD1; v_call: TRBV18; j_call: TRBJ2-7; clone_size: NA
cdr3_nt: TGTGCCAGCAGTCCCCTCGGAGGGGGCGGCGAAAAACTGTTTTTT; cdr3_aa: CASSPLGGGGEKLFF; cdr3_length: 15; d_call: TRBD1; v_call: TRBV28; j_call: TRBJ1-4; clone_size: NA
cdr3_nt: TGTGCCAGCTCACCACAGGGGGAATACGAGCAGTACTTC; cdr3_aa: CASSPQGEYEQYF; cdr3_length: 13; d_call: NA; v_call: TRBV18; j_call: TRBJ2-7; clone_size: NA
cdr3_nt: TGTGCCAGCAGCCAGGGCGGACTAGTAAATAGCATTCAGTACTTC; cdr3_aa: CASSQGGLVNSIQYF; cdr3_length: 15; d_call: TRBD2; v_call: TRBV4-2; j_call: TRBJ2-4; clone_size: few
cdr3_nt: TGTGCCAGCTCACCCATCTTGGGGGCTTACAATGAGCAGTTCTTC; cdr3_aa: CASSPILGAYNEQFF; cdr3_length: 15; d_call: NA; v_call: TRBV18; j_call: TRBJ2-1; clone_size: NA
cdr3_nt: TGTGCCAGGGGGACTGAAACCTACGAGCAGTACTTC; cdr3_aa: CARGTETYEQYF; cdr3_length: 12; d_call: NA; v_call: TRBV2; j_call: TRBJ2-7; clone_size: few
cdr3_nt: TGCAGCGGGGACAGGGGAGGCGAGCAGTACTTC; cdr3_aa: CSGDRGGEQYF; cdr3_length: 11; d_call: TRBD1; v_call: TRBV29-1; j_call: TRBJ2-7; clone_size: NA